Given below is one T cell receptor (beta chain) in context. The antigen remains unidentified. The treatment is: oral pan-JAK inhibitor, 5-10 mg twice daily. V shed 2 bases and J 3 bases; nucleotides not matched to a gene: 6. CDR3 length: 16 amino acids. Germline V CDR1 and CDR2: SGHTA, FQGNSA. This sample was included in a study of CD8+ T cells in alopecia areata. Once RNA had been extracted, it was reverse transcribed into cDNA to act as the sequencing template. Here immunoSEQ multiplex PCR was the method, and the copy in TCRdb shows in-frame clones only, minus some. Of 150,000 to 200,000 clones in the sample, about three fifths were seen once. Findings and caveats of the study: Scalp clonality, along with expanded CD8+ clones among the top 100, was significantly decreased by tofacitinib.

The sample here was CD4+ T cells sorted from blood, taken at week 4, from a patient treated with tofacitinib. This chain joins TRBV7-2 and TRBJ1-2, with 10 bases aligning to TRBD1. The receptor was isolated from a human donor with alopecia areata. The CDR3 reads CASSLTPGTGDYGYTF. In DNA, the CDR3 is TGTGCCAGCAGCTTAACCCCGGGGACAGGGGACTATGGCTACACCTTC.